These T cell receptor beta chains were read from a single sample in a study of T cells in Graves' hyperthyroidism and ophthalmopathy. TCRdb re-called the multiplex PCR reads through MiXCR, storing one row per CDR3 protein. This table holds over 350,000 distinct CDR3 sequences, under 15% found once. Material for sequencing was blood. These receptors were obtained from a man younger than 35 with Graves' ophthalmopathy. Both conserved end residues are part of each CDR3. D genes are given only for firm matches. The listing skips clone size in some rows; elsewhere it reads once, few, many or a size class.

clone_size d_call j_call v_call cdr3_aa cdr3_nt
many NA TRBJ1-2 TRBV6-1 CASSDGRRYGYTF TGTGCCAGCAGTGACGGCAGGCGCTATGGCTACACCTTC
many NA TRBJ1-1 TRBV7-3 CASSPVHRDTEAFF TGTGCCAGCAGCCCCGTGCACAGGGACACTGAAGCTTTCTTT
many TRBD2 TRBJ2-7 TRBV9 CASSDPGGLAAHSSYEQYF TGTGCCAGCAGCGACCCGGGGGGGCTAGCGGCTCATAGCTCCTACGAGCAGTACTTC
many TRBD1 TRBJ1-2 TRBV19 CASSIYGQGGGYTF TGTGCCAGTAGTATTTATGGACAGGGGGGCGGCTACACCTTC
many NA TRBJ2-5 TRBV7-2 CASRPTPLGTQYF TGTGCCAGCAGACCCACTCCCCTAGGGACCCAGTACTTC
many TRBD1 TRBJ2-7 TRBV4-1 CASSHRQGARYEQYF TGCGCCAGCAGCCACCGACAGGGGGCTAGGTACGAGCAGTACTTC
many TRBD2 TRBJ2-3 TRBV20-1 CSATRPGGNTDTQYF TGCAGTGCAACCCGTCCGGGGGGAAACACAGATACGCAGTATTTT
few NA TRBJ1-6 TRBV27 CASSGYNSPLHF TGTGCCAGCAGTGGCTATAATTCACCCCTCCACTTT
once TRBD1 TRBJ2-2 TRBV25-1 CASRGTGGGGELFF TGTGCCAGCAGGGGGACAGGGGGTGGCGGGGAGCTGTTTTTT
many NA TRBJ2-1 TRBV30 CAWSGWTVNEQFF TGTGCCTGGAGTGGGTGGACGGTCAATGAGCAGTTCTTC
few TRBD2 TRBJ2-2 TRBV12-3/TRBV12-4 CASSSLGGADGELFF TGTGCCAGCAGTTCCCTCGGGGGGGCCGACGGGGAGCTGTTTTTT
many NA TRBJ2-7 TRBV3-1 CASSQGTGRGYEQYF TGTGCCAGCAGCCAAGGCACAGGGAGAGGTTACGAGCAGTACTTC
few NA TRBJ2-5 TRBV5-1 CATSRGFRETQYF TGCGCCACCTCCAGGGGTTTTCGAGAGACCCAGTACTTC
few TRBD2 TRBJ2-5 TRBV5-1 CASALSRASGGAETQYF TGCGCCAGCGCTTTATCCCGGGCTAGCGGGGGGGCAGAGACCCAGTACTTC
NA TRBD2 TRBJ2-5 TRBV10-3 CAISEVGTSGGEETQYF TGTGCCATCAGTGAAGTCGGGACTAGCGGGGGGGAAGAGACCCAGTACTTC
many NA TRBJ1-4 TRBV11-2 CASSLVGEKLFF TGTGCCAGCAGCTTAGTAGGTGAAAAACTGTTTTTT
NA TRBD2 TRBJ2-3 TRBV6-4 CASRRAGVGTDTQYF TGTGCCAGCAGGAGAGCGGGGGTGGGCACAGATACGCAGTATTTT
NA TRBD1 TRBJ2-5 TRBV14 CASSPRDRGLQETQYF TGTGCCAGCAGTCCACGGGACAGGGGGTTGCAAGAGACCCAGTACTTC
NA NA TRBJ1-6 TRBV9 CASSAEQNSPLHF TGTGCCAGCAGCGCGGAGCAAAACTCACCCCTCCACTTT
many NA TRBJ2-7 TRBV10-1 CASSDAGTSYEQYF TGCGCCAGCAGTGATGCAGGTACCTCCTACGAGCAGTACTTC
many NA TRBJ2-7 TRBV4-2 CASSQDMRASYEQYF TGTGCCAGCAGCCAAGATATGCGGGCCTCCTACGAGCAGTACTTC
many TRBD1 TRBJ2-5 TRBV20-1 CSSYRDRGQETQYF TGCAGTTCCTACCGGGACAGGGGGCAGGAGACCCAGTACTTC
many NA TRBJ2-5 TRBV11-2 CASSLDRQIETQYF TGTGCCAGCAGCTTAGACAGGCAGATAGAGACCCAGTACTTC
many NA TRBJ1-2 TRBV11-2 CASSLAGNYGYTF TGTGCCAGCAGCTTAGCTGGGAACTATGGCTACACCTTC
many NA TRBJ2-1 TRBV7-9 CASTEVSINEQFF TGTGCCAGCACCGAGGTGTCAATCAATGAGCAGTTCTTC
many NA TRBJ1-2 TRBV28 CAISDSAYGYTF TGTGCCATCTCCGATTCGGCATATGGCTACACCTTC
many NA TRBJ2-3 TRBV27 CAAGRADPDTQYF TGTGCCGCGGGGAGAGCTGACCCAGATACGCAGTATTTT
NA NA TRBJ2-7 TRBV7-3 CASSPSGRAYEQYF TGTGCCAGCAGCCCGAGCGGGCGTGCCTACGAGCAGTACTTC
few NA TRBJ2-3 TRBV4-1 CASSPTLPDTQYF TGCGCCAGCAGCCCGACCCTTCCAGATACGCAGTATTTT
many TRBD2 TRBJ2-7 TRBV18 CASSPASGPYEQYF TGTGCCAGCTCACCAGCTAGCGGCCCCTACGAGCAGTACTTC
NA TRBD2 TRBJ2-5 TRBV7-8 CASSLSGGSHGAQYF TGTGCCAGCAGCTTATCTGGCGGGAGTCATGGGGCCCAGTACTTC
few NA TRBJ1-1 TRBV12-3/TRBV12-4 CASSSLEGISTEAFF TGTGCCAGCAGCTCACTAGAGGGGATAAGCACTGAAGCTTTCTTT
NA TRBD2 TRBJ2-7 TRBV5-6 CASTLAGGVEQYF TGTGCCAGCACGCTAGCGGGAGGAGTAGAGCAGTACTTC
many TRBD1 TRBJ2-7 TRBV28 CASKIDRDIIYEQYF TGTGCCAGCAAGATTGACAGGGACATCATCTACGAGCAGTACTTC
many NA TRBJ2-5 TRBV12-3/TRBV12-4 CASSFPGAPRETQYF TGTGCCAGCAGTTTCCCCGGGGCCCCTCGGGAGACCCAGTACTTC
many NA TRBJ1-2 TRBV7-9 CASSLGTLDYGYTF TGTGCCAGCAGCTTGGGGACTCTGGACTATGGCTACACCTTC
NA NA TRBJ1-3 TRBV19 CASSLQGVGNTIYF TGTGCCAGTAGCTTACAGGGAGTTGGAAACACCATATATTTT
many NA TRBJ1-5 TRBV12-3/TRBV12-4 CASSLAGRYSQPQHF TGTGCCAGCAGTTTAGCGGGGAGGTATAGCCAGCCCCAGCATTTT
many NA TRBJ2-7 TRBV20-1 CSARDQWLGAYEQYF TGCAGTGCTAGAGACCAATGGCTGGGAGCCTACGAGCAGTACTTC
many NA TRBJ2-3 TRBV3-1 CASSHRGSDTQYF TGTGCCAGCAGCCACCGTGGCAGCGATACGCAGTATTTT
many NA TRBJ2-5 TRBV7-6 CASSRPGITETQYF TGTGCCAGCAGCCGTCCCGGGATAACGGAGACCCAGTACTTC
many NA TRBJ1-6 TRBV6-1 CASIDRDMDNSPLHF TGTGCCAGCATCGACCGGGACATGGATAATTCACCCCTCCACTTT
many NA TRBJ1-5 TRBV5-1 CASSYRGNNQPQHF TGCGCCAGCAGCTATCGGGGAAATAATCAGCCCCAGCATTTT
many NA TRBJ2-7 TRBV4-2 CASSQTRVGSYEQYF TGTGCCAGCAGCCAGACTAGGGTCGGCTCCTACGAGCAGTACTTC
NA NA TRBJ1-5 TRBV6-5 CASSYSVRDVSQHF TGTGCCAGCAGTTACTCCGTCCGAGACGTGTCCCAGCATTTT
many NA TRBJ2-3 TRBV30 CAWSSPSGVIDTQYF TGTGCCTGGAGTTCCCCGTCGGGAGTTATAGATACGCAGTATTTT
many NA TRBJ1-5 TRBV7-9 CASSDRGNQPQHF TGTGCCAGCAGCGATAGGGGCAATCAGCCCCAGCATTTT
many TRBD2 TRBJ2-1 TRBV20-1 CSASPFLAGGYDNEQFF TGCAGTGCTAGTCCCTTTTTGGCGGGAGGGTATGACAATGAGCAGTTCTTC
once TRBD2 TRBJ2-1 TRBV2 CASSVGSSGRGNEQFF TGTGCCAGCAGTGTTGGGTCTAGCGGGAGGGGGAATGAGCAGTTCTTC
many NA TRBJ2-7 TRBV6-1 CASSDSWGATYEQYF TGTGCCAGCAGTGACTCCTGGGGGGCGACCTACGAGCAGTACTTC
many NA TRBJ1-1 TRBV27 CASSYKQGSNTEAFF TGTGCCAGCAGTTATAAACAGGGATCGAACACTGAAGCTTTCTTT
few NA TRBJ2-1 TRBV6-4 CASSDFYNEQFF TGTGCCAGCAGTGACTTCTACAATGAGCAGTTCTTC
NA TRBD1 TRBJ1-4 TRBV7-9 CASSEGDRRKLFF TGTGCCAGCAGCGAGGGGGACAGGCGGAAACTGTTTTTT
many TRBD1 TRBJ1-2 TRBV3-1 CASSGTGTISNYGYTF TGTGCCAGCAGCGGGACAGGAACCATTTCGAACTATGGCTACACCTTC
NA NA TRBJ2-5 TRBV6-2/TRBV6-3 CASSYRVSRETQYF TGTGCCAGCAGTTACAGGGTGTCCAGAGAGACCCAGTACTTC